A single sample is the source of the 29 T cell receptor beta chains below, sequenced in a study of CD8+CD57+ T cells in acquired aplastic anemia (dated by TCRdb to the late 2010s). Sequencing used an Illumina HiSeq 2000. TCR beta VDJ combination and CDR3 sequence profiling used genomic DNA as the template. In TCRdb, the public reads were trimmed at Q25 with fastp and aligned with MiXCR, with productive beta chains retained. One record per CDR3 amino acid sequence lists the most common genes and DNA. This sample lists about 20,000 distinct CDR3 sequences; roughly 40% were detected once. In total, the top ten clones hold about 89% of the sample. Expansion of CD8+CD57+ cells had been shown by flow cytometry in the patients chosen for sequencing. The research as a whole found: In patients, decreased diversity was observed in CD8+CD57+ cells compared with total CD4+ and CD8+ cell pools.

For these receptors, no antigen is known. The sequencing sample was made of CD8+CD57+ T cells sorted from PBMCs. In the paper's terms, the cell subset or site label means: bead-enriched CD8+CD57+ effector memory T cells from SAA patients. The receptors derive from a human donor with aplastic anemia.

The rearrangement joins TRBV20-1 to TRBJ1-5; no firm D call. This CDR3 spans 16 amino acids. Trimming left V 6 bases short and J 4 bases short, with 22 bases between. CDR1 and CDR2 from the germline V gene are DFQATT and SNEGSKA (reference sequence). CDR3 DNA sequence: TGCAGTGCGCTAGGGAGCGGAAGCCCACAAAATCAGCCCCAGCATTTT. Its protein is CSALGSGSPQNQPQHF.

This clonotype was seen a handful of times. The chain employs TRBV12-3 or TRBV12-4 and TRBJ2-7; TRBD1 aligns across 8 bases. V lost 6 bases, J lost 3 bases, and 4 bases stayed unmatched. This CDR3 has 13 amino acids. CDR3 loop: CASSGQGRYEQYF. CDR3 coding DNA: TGTGCCAGCAGCGGACAGGGTCGCTACGAGCAGTACTTC.

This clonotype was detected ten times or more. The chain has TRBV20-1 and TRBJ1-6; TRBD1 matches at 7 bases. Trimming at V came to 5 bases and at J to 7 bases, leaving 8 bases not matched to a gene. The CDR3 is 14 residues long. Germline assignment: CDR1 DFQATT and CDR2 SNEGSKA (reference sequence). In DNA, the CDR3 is TGCAGTGCTCAAGCCGGGACAGAAAATTCACCCCTCCACTTT. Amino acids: CSAQAGTENSPLHF.

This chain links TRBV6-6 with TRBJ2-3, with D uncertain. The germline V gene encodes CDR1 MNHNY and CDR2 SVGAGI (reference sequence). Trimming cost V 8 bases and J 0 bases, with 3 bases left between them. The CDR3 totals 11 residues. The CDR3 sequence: CASASTDTQYF. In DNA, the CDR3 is TGTGCCAGCGCCAGCACAGATACGCAGTATTTT.

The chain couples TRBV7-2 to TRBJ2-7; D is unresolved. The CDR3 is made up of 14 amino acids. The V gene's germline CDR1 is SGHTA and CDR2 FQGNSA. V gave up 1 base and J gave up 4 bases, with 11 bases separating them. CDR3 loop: CASSLDIFGYEQYF. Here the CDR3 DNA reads TGTGCCAGCAGCTTAGACATTTTCGGGTACGAGCAGTACTTC.

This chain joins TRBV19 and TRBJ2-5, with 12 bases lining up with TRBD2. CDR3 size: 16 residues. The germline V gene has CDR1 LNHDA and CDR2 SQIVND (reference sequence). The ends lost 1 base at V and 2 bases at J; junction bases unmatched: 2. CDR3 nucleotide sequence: TGTGCCAGTAGTATAGTCCTAGCGGGGGGGCAAGAGACCCAGTACTTC. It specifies CASSIVLAGGQETQYF. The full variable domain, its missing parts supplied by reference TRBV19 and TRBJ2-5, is DGGITQSPKYLFRKEGQNVTLSCEQNLNHDAMYWYRQDPGQGLRLIYYSQIVNDFQKGDIAEGYSVSREKKESFPLTVTSAQKNPTAFYLCASSIVLAGGQETQYFGPGTRLLVL.

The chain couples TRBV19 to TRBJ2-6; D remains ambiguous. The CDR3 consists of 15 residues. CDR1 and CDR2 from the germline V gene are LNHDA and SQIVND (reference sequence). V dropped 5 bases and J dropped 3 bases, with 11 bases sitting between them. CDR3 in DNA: TGTGCCAGTAGTCCTGTCGGGTATGGGGCCAACGTCCTGACTTTC. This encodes CASSPVGYGANVLTF. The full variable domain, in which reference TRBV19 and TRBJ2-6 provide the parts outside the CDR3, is DGGITQSPKYLFRKEGQNVTLSCEQNLNHDAMYWYRQDPGQGLRLIYYSQIVNDFQKGDIAEGYSVSREKKESFPLTVTSAQKNPTAFYLCASSPVGYGANVLTFGAGSRLTVL.

CDR3 DNA: TGTGCCAGCAGCTATAGCGGGAGCTCAGATACGCAGTATTTT. Translation gives CASSYSGSSDTQYF. The rearrangement uses TRBV7-9 and TRBJ2-3; 9 bases align to TRBD2. There are 14 residues in the CDR3. Germline V CDR1 and CDR2: SEHNR, FQNEAQ (reference sequence). V shed 4 bases and J 4 bases; nucleotides not matched to a gene: 3.

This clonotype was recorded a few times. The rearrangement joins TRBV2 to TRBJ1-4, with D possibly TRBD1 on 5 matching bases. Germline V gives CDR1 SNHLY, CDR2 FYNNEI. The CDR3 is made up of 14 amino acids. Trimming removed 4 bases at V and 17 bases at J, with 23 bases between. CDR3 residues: CASSGTGTLGEGFF. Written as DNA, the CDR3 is TGTGCCAGCAGTGGAACCGGGACTCTAGGGGAAGGATTTTTT. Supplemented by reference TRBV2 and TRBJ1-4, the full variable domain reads EPEVTQTPSHQVTQMGQEVILRCVPISNHLYFYWYRQILGQKVEFLVSFYNNEISEKSEIFDDQFSVERPDGSNFTLKIRSTKLEDSAMYFCASSGTGTLGEGFFGSGTQLSVL.

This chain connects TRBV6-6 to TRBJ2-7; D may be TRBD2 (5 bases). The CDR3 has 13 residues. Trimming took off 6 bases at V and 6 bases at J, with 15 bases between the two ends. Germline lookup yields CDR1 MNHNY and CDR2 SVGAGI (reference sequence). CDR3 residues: CASREADEVEQYF. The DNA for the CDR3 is TGTGCCAGCAGGGAGGCCGACGAGGTCGAGCAGTACTTC.

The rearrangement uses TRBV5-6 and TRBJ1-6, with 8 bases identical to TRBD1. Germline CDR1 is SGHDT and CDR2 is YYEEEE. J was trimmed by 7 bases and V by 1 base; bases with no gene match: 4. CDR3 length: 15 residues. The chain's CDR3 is CASSLNQGANSPLHF. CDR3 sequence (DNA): TGTGCCAGCAGCTTGAATCAGGGGGCGAATTCACCCCTCCACTTT. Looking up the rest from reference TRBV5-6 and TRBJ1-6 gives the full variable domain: DAGVTQSPTHLIKTRGQQVTLRCSPKSGHDTVSWYQQALGQGPQFIFQYYEEEERQRGNFPDRFSGHQFPNYSSELNVNALLLGDSALYLCASSLNQGANSPLHFGNGTRLTVT.

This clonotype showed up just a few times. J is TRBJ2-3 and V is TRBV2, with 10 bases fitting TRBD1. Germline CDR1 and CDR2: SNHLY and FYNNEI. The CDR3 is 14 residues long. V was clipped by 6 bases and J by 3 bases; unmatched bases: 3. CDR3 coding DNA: TGTGCCAGCAGACCGGGACAGGGGACAGATACGCAGTATTTT. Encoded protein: CASRPGQGTDTQYF.

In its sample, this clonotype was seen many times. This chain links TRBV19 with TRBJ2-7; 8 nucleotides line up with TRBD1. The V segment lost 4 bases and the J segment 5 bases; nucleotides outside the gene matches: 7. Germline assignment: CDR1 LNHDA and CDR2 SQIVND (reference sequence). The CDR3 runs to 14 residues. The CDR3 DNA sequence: TGTGCCAGTAGTACAGGACAGGGACGTGACGAGCAGTACTTC. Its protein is CASSTGQGRDEQYF.

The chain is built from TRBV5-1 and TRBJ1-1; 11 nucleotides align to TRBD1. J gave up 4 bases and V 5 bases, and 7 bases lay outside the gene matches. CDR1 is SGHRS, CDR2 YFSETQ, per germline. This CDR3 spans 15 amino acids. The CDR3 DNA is TGCGCCAGCAGACCGGGACAGGGGGGGCTCACTGAAGCTTTCTTT. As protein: CASRPGQGGLTEAFF.

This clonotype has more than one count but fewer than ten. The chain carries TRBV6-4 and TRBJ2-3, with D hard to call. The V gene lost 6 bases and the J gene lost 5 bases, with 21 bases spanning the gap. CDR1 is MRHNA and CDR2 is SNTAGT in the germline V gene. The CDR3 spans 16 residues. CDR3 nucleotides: TGTGCCAGCAGCCTAACGGAGTACAGTAACATAGATACGCAGTATTTT. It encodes CASSLTEYSNIDTQYF.

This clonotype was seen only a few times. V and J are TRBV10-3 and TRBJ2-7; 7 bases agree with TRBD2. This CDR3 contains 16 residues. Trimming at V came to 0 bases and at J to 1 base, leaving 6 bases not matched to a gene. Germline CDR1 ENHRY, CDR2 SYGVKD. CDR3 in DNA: TGTGCCATCAGTGAGTCGGGGCTAGCGGTATCCTACGAGCAGTACTTC. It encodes CAISESGLAVSYEQYF.

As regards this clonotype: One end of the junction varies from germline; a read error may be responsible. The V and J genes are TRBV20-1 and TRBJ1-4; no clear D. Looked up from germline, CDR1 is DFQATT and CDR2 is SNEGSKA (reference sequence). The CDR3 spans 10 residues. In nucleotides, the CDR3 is TGCAGTGCCTCGGACGAAAAACTGTATTTT. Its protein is CSASDEKLYF.

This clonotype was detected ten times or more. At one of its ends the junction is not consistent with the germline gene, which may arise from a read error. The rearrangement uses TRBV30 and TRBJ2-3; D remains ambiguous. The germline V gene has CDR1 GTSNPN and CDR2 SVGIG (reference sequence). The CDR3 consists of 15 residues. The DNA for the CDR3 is TGTGACTGGAGTTCAGACGTGTGCTCTTCCGATCTGCAGTATTTT. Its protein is CDWSSDVCSSDLQYF.

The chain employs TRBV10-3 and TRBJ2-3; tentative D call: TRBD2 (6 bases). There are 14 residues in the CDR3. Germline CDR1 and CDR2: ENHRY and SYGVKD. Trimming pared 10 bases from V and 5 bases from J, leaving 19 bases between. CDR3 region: CASRDPRGEDTQYF. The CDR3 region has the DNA TGTGCCAGCCGCGACCCGCGGGGTGAAGATACGCAGTATTTT.

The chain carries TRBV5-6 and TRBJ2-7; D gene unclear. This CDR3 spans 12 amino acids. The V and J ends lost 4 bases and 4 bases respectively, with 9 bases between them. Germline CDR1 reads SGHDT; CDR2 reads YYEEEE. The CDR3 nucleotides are TGTGCCAGCAGCCAAACGAAATACGAGCAGTACTTC. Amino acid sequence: CASSQTKYEQYF.

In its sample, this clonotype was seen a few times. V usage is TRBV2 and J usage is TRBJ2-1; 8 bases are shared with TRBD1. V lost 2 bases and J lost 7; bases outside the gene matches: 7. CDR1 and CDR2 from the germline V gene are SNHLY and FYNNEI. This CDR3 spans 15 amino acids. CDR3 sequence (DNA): TGTGCCAGCAGTGAAAGGGCAGGGGGCAGGAATGAGCAGTTCTTC. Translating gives CASSERAGGRNEQFF.

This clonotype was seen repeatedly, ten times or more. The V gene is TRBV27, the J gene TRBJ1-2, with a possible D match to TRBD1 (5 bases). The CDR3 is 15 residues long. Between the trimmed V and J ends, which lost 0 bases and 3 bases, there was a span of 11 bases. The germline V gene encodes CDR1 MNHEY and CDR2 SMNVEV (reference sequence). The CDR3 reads CASSLSFGGDYGYTF. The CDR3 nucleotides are TGTGCCAGCAGTTTATCTTTCGGGGGAGACTATGGCTACACCTTC.

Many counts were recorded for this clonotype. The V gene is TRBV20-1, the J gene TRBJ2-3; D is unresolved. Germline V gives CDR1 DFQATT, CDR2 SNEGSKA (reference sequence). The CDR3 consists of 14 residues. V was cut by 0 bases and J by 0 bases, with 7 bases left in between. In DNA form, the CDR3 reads TGCAGTGCTAGAGATATCTTTAGCACAGATACGCAGTATTTT. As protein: CSARDIFSTDTQYF.

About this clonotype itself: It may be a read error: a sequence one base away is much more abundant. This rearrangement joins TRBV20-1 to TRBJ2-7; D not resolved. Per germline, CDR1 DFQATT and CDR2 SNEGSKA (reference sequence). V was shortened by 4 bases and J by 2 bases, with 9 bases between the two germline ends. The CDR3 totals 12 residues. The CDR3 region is CSAKRPTYEQYF. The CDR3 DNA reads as TGCAGTGCTAAAAGGCCGACCTACGAGCAGTACTTC.

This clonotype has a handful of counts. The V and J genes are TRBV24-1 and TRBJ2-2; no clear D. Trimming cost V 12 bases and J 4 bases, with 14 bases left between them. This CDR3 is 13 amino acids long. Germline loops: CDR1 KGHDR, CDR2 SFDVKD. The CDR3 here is CASDNLGTGELFF. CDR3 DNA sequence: TGTGCCTCAGACAACTTGGGCACCGGGGAGCTGTTTTTT.

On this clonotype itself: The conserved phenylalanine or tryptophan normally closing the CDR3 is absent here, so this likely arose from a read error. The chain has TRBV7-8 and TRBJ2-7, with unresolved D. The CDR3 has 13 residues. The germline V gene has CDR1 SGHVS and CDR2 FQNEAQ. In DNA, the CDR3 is TGTACCAGCAGCTTAGACGGAGCCTACGAGCAGTACTTA. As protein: CTSSLDGAYEQYL.

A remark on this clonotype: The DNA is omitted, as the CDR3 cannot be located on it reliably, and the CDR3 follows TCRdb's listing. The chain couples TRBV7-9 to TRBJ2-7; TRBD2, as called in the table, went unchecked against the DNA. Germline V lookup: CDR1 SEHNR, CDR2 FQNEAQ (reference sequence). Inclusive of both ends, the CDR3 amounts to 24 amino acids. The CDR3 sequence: CASSFYICSAKIWEGLAGGGEQYF.

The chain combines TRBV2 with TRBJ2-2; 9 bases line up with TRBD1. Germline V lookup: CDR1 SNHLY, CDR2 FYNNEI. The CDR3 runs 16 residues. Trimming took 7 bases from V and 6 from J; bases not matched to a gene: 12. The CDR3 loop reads CASTWDRESVAGELFF. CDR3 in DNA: TGTGCCAGCACTTGGGACAGGGAATCCGTCGCCGGGGAGCTGTTTTTT.

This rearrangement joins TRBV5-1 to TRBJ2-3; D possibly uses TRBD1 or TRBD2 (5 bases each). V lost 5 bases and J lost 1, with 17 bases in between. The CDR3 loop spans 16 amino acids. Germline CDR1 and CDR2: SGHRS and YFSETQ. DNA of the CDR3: TGCGCCAGCAGGAAACCCGGGACGCGGGGCACAGATACGCAGTATTTT. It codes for CASRKPGTRGTDTQYF.